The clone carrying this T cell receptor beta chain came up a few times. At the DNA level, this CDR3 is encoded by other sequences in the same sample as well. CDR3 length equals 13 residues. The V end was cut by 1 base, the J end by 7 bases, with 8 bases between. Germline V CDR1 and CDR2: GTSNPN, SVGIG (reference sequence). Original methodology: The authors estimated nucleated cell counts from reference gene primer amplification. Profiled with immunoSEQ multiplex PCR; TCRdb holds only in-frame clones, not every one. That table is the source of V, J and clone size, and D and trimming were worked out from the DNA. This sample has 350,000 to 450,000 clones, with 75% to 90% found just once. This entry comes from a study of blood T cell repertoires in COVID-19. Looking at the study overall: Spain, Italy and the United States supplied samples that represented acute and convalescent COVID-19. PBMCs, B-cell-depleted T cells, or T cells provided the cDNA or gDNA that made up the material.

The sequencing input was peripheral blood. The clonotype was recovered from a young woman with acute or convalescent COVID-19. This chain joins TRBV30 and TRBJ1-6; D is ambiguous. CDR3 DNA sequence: TGTGCCTGGAGTGGAGGAGGGAATTCACCCCTCCACTTT. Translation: CAWSGGGNSPLHF.